Shown below are 22 T cell receptor beta chains from a single sample sequenced in a study of shared clonotypes between healthy human individuals. Libraries were prepared by immunoSEQ multiplex PCR; TCRdb keeps only in-frame clonotypes and omits some of them. The data contain some 1,600,000 clones, approximately 98% of them seen just once; the ten biggest clones take up about 0.45%. The specimen was naive CD4+ T cells sorted from blood. The subset here: CD45RA+ positively selected. Receptor source: a man aged 25-45 years in good health.

As for this clone: At the DNA level, this CDR3 is encoded by other sequences in the same sample as well. The chain combines TRBV5-1 with TRBJ2-6; the match to TRBD1 covers 8 bases. This CDR3 region has 16 residues. After removal of 2 bases from V and 0 bases from J, the junction contained 1 base not matched to a gene. Per germline, CDR1 SGHRS and CDR2 YFSETQ. As DNA, the CDR3 is TGCGCCAGCAGCTTTACAGGGGGCTCTGGGGCCAACGTCCTGACTTTC. It yields the protein CASSFTGGSGANVLTF.

The rearrangement uses TRBV5-1 and TRBJ2-1; TRBD2 is a possible D gene (6 bases). This CDR3 region has 15 residues. Trimming took 1 base from V and 8 from J, leaving 16 bases between them. Germline CDR1 is SGHRS and CDR2 is YFSETQ. CDR3 residues: CASSLSVGRFDEQFF. The CDR3 DNA follows: TGCGCCAGCAGCTTGTCCGTCGGGAGATTCGATGAGCAGTTCTTC.

The chain uses TRBV5-4 and TRBJ1-1, with D possibly matching TRBD1 (6 bases). The CDR3 covers 15 residues. V was clipped by 3 bases and J by 0 bases, with 12 bases between them. Germline V CDR1 and CDR2: SGHNT, YYREEE (reference sequence). The chain's CDR3 is CASSYGQSMNTEAFF. CDR3 DNA: TGTGCCAGCAGCTACGGACAGAGCATGAACACTGAAGCTTTCTTT. The whole variable domain, remainder taken from reference TRBV5-4 and TRBJ1-1, is ETGVTQSPTHLIKTRGQQVTLRCSSQSGHNTVSWYQQALGQGPQFIFQYYREEENGRGNFPPRFSGLQFPNYSSELNVNALELDDSALYLCASSYGQSMNTEAFFGQGTRLTVV.

The chain combines TRBV7-2 with TRBJ2-1; the D is unclear. CDR1 and CDR2 (germline): SGHTA, FQGNSA. This CDR3 has 15 amino acids. V was trimmed by 0 bases and J by 2 bases, leaving 8 bases between them. The CDR3 DNA reads as TGTGCCAGCAGCTTAGCGGGGTTTGCCTACAATGAGCAGTTCTTC. Residues: CASSLAGFAYNEQFF.

Points on this clone: The sample holds other DNA sequences that translate to the same CDR3. The rearrangement uses TRBV6-5 and TRBJ2-7; the D is unclear. Per germline, CDR1 MNHEY and CDR2 SVGAGI. V was shortened by 2 bases and J by 2 bases, with 7 bases between the two germline ends. CDR3 size: 13 residues. DNA of the CDR3: TGTGCCAGCAGTTACAATAGGGCCTACGAGCAGTACTTC. Amino acid sequence: CASSYNRAYEQYF.

The chain combines TRBV6-1 with TRBJ1-5; 12 positions agree with TRBD1. This CDR3 comprises 14 residues. The trim removed 6 bases at V and 6 bases at J, leaving 3 bases unmatched. Germline V gene lookup returns CDR1 MNHNS and CDR2 SASEGT. Here the CDR3 reads CASRGTGGGQPQHF. The CDR3 DNA sequence: TGTGCCAGCAGGGGGACAGGGGGCGGTCAGCCCCAGCATTTT.

The genes are TRBV18 and TRBJ1-1; perhaps TRBD1 as D (5 bases). V was cut by 5 bases and J by 0 bases, with 10 bases left in between. The germline V gene has CDR1 KGHSH and CDR2 LQKENI. The CDR3 runs 14 residues. Here the CDR3 DNA reads TGTGCCAGCTCAACGACAGCCATGAACACTGAAGCTTTCTTT. This sequence encodes CASSTTAMNTEAFF.

This clone was found once. The V call is TRBV7-2, the J call TRBJ2-1; D uncertain. Between the trimmed V and J ends, which lost 1 base and 0 bases, there was a span of 7 bases. The CDR3 loop spans 15 amino acids. The germline gives CDR1 SGHTA, CDR2 FQGNSA. The CDR3 reads CASSLGLLSYNEQFF. The CDR3 bases are TGTGCCAGCAGCTTAGGTCTGCTCTCCTACAATGAGCAGTTCTTC.

CDR3 bases: TGTGCCAGCAGTAACGGTTGGAGGAACACTGAAGCTTTCTTT. Translated: CASSNGWRNTEAFF. This chain uses TRBV28 with TRBJ1-1; D is undetermined. There are 14 residues in the CDR3. Per the germline V gene, CDR1 is MDHEN and CDR2 is SYDVKM. V gave up 5 bases and J gave up 1 base, with 11 bases separating them.

The chain recombines TRBV18 with TRBJ2-3; 8 nucleotides line up with TRBD1. The J segment lost 4 bases and the V segment lost 5 bases, leaving 8 bases of the junction unmatched. Germline V gene sequence: CDR1 KGHSH, CDR2 LQKENI. The CDR3 is made up of 15 amino acids. CDR3 sequence: CASSIPGGPADTQYF. In DNA form, the CDR3 reads TGTGCCAGCTCAATCCCAGGGGGCCCCGCAGATACGCAGTATTTT.

This chain uses TRBV28 with TRBJ2-5, with D possibly TRBD1 on 5 matching bases. The CDR3 sequence is 14 residues long. Trimming pared 5 bases from V and 5 bases from J, leaving 15 bases between. Germline V gene data show CDR1 as MDHEN and CDR2 as SYDVKM. The CDR3 loop is CASSPPGQVETQYF. In DNA form, the CDR3 reads TGTGCCAGCAGTCCCCCAGGGCAAGTGGAGACCCAGTACTTC.

The chain joins TRBV6-1 to TRBJ2-2; D is unresolved. Germline CDR1 is MNHNS and CDR2 is SASEGT. CDR3 length: 11 amino acids. V dropped 8 bases and J dropped 8 bases, with 9 bases sitting between them. CDR3 loop: CASGDLGELFF. CDR3 bases: TGTGCCAGCGGGGATTTAGGGGAGCTGTTTTTT.

This sequence joins TRBV25-1 and TRBJ1-3; D not certain. Germline CDR1 is MGHDK and CDR2 is SYGVNS. V lost 4 bases to trimming and J lost 4 bases, with 8 bases between them. The CDR3 contains 13 residues. The CDR3 sequence: CASSAAGGNTIYF. The CDR3 DNA reads TGTGCCAGCAGTGCGGCCGGAGGAAACACCATATATTTT.

The CDR3 loop reads CASSYSGQATYEQYF. CDR3 nucleotides: TGTGCCAGCAGTTACTCTGGGCAGGCGACCTACGAGCAGTACTTC. The V gene is TRBV6-5, the J gene TRBJ2-7; D gene ambiguous. The CDR3 runs to 15 residues. Trimming took off 0 bases at V and 2 bases at J, with 11 bases between the two ends. CDR1 MNHEY and CDR2 SVGAGI come from the germline V gene.

The gene calls are TRBV7-6 and TRBJ1-6, with 8 bases aligning to TRBD1. V was pared by 5 bases and J by 8 bases, with 5 bases of the junction left unmatched. This CDR3 contains 14 residues. CDR1 is SGHVS, CDR2 FNYEAQ, per germline. CDR3 DNA sequence: TGTGCCAGCAGCCGGACAGGGCAGGATTCACCCCTCCACTTT. Translating it yields CASSRTGQDSPLHF.

V gene TRBV6-1 combines with J gene TRBJ2-7; 7 bases align to TRBD2. CDR1 MNHNS and CDR2 SASEGT come from the germline V gene. J gave up 2 bases and V 7 bases, and 11 bases lay outside the gene matches. The CDR3 sequence is 15 residues long. The CDR3 bases are TGTGCCAGCACCCTGGGGGGGACGTCTACCTACGAGCAGTACTTC. This sequence encodes CASTLGGTSTYEQYF.

This chain joins TRBV19 and TRBJ2-3; D might be TRBD2 (5 bases). Trimming took 8 bases from V and 2 from J, leaving 17 bases between them. Germline lookup yields CDR1 LNHDA and CDR2 SQIVND (reference sequence). There are 15 residues in the CDR3. As DNA, the CDR3 is TGTGCCAGTGCCTCCATGGCGGGCCACACAGATACGCAGTATTTT. Its protein is CASASMAGHTDTQYF.

The gene calls are TRBV5-1 and TRBJ2-2; no reliable D call. From germline, CDR1 is SGHRS and CDR2 YFSETQ. CDR3 length equals 13 residues. The V gene lost 0 bases and the J gene lost 7 bases, with 7 bases spanning the gap. CDR3 nucleotides: TGCGCCAGCAGCTTGGTGGGGTTCGGGGAGCTGTTTTTT. Encoded protein: CASSLVGFGELFF.

The chain is built from TRBV9 and TRBJ1-5, with 8 bases lining up with TRBD1. Per the germline V gene, CDR1 is SGDLS and CDR2 is YYNGEE. This CDR3 contains 13 residues. V lost 10 bases to trimming and J lost 2 bases; unmatched junction nucleotides: 5. This chain's CDR3 is CASGGTGNQPQHF. The DNA for the CDR3 is TGTGCCTCAGGGGGCACGGGCAATCAGCCCCAGCATTTT.

As concerns this clone: The identical CDR3 is also encoded by other nucleotide sequences in the sample. The J gene is TRBJ2-6, the V gene TRBV7-2; D gene uncertain. CDR3 size: 15 residues. From germline, CDR1 is SGHTA and CDR2 FQGNSA. Trimming removed 2 bases from V and 2 bases from J, with 7 bases in between. CDR3 protein: CASSLRGPGANVLTF. The CDR3 nucleotides read TGTGCCAGCAGCTTACGAGGCCCTGGGGCCAACGTCCTGACTTTC.

V gene TRBV11-3 combines with J gene TRBJ1-1; perhaps TRBD1 as D (6 bases). With 5 bases removed from V and 3 bases from J, the gap between germline ends came to 13 bases. Germline V lookup: CDR1 SGHNT, CDR2 YENEEA. The CDR3 runs 14 residues. This CDR3 reads CASSLQGSDTEAFF. CDR3 in DNA: TGTGCCAGCAGCCTACAGGGTAGCGACACTGAAGCTTTCTTT.

The rearrangement joins TRBV7-6 to TRBJ1-1; a possible D gene is TRBD1 (6 bases). V lost 5 bases and J 3 bases, leaving 13 bases between the germline ends. CDR1 and CDR2 (germline): SGHVS, FNYEAQ. The CDR3 is 14 amino acids. CDR3 in DNA: TGTGCCAGCAGCACGCGGCAGGGGCACACTGAAGCTTTCTTT. Residues: CASSTRQGHTEAFF.